This TCR beta chain was found in a study of blood T cells in healthy people across ages. Across the study: About one barcoded beta molecule per two T cells was the capture yield of template switching. Findings and limits, study-wide: More naive CD4+ cells and higher diversity were found in long-lived than in aged donors. It was held that diversity estimates obtained from one million T cells represented underestimates. Diversity of TCR beta per million T cells declined in a roughly linear way with age.

The second PCR ran roughly 6 to 12 cycles with a sample-barcoded 5' primer and J-beta primers. TCRdb re-analysed the 5' RACE reads in MiXCR, keeping a single row per CDR3 protein. The table lists about 1.1 million distinct CDR3 sequences, around two fifths of them singletons. Trimming took 4 bases from V and 10 from J; bases not matched to a gene: 10. CDR3 length: 16 residues. Germline CDR1 and CDR2: SGHRS and YFSETQ. This clonotype was observed a handful of times. Its target is not known. The sequenced sample consisted of blood. This TCR derives from a man between 18 and 35 years old in good health. The chain uses TRBV5-1 and TRBJ2-3; 15 nucleotides match TRBD2. CDR3 protein: CASSIRTSGGADAQYF. The CDR3 DNA is TGCGCCAGCAGCATAAGGACTAGCGGGGGGGCCGACGCGCAGTATTTT.